The 30 T cell receptor beta chains below all came from one sample that was sequenced in a study of T-cell memory formation after mild COVID-19. A single record per CDR3 protein comes from TCRdb applying MiXCR to the 5' RACE reads. The table has about 45,000 distinct CDR3 sequences, approximately 7% seen once. The specimen sequenced was PBMCs or a T cell subset sorted from them (not recorded which). Receptor source: a man aged 18 to 29 who had mild COVID-19 (a few samples of this study predate the infection). Cell type and time point are not known.

This clonotype was observed a few times. The chain links TRBV4-3 to TRBJ1-1; D is uncertain. CDR1 LGHNA and CDR2 YSLEER come from the germline V gene. Trimming cost V 0 bases and J 0 bases, with 5 bases left between them. The CDR3 covers 14 residues. This chain's CDR3 is CASSQDVVNTEAFF. DNA of the CDR3: TGCGCCAGCAGCCAAGACGTGGTGAACACTGAAGCTTTCTTT.

This clonotype has only a few counts. The chain uses TRBV5-4 and TRBJ1-2, with D hard to call. Per the germline V gene, CDR1 is SGHNT and CDR2 is YYREEE (reference sequence). V lost 4 bases to trimming and J lost 0 bases, with 10 bases between them. The CDR3 runs 14 residues. CDR3 bases: TGTGCCAGCAGCCCCCAGCAGGCTAACTATGGCTACACCTTC. The encoded protein is CASSPQQANYGYTF.

This clonotype was detected only a few times. The chain employs TRBV4-1 and TRBJ2-1; 7 nucleotides align to TRBD2. Germline-derived CDR1 and CDR2 are MGHRA and YSYEKL. V shed 3 bases, J shed 2 bases, and the junction held 7 bases outside the gene matches. This CDR3 has 16 amino acids. CDR3 nucleotide sequence: TGCGCCAGCAGCCAGGAAAGCGGGATGGCCTACAATGAGCAGTTCTTC. The encoded protein is CASSQESGMAYNEQFF.

This clonotype was counted at least ten times. The chain combines TRBV4-3 with TRBJ2-3; D perhaps matches TRBD2 (5 bases). CDR1 is LGHNA and CDR2 is YSLEER in the germline V gene. Deletions cut 3 bases from V and 3 bases from J, with 7 bases between. This CDR3 region has 13 residues. CDR3 in amino acids: CASSQRVTDTQYF. CDR3 DNA: TGCGCCAGCAGCCAGAGGGTGACAGATACGCAGTATTTT.

This clonotype was counted a few times. The chain recombines TRBV6-6 with TRBJ2-2, with 9 bases matching TRBD2. The ends lost 0 bases at V and 2 bases at J; junction bases unmatched: 4. The CDR3 covers 17 residues. The germline V gene has CDR1 MNHNY and CDR2 SVGAGI (reference sequence). CDR3 region: CASSYSRGGVNTGELFF. The CDR3 nucleotides are TGTGCCAGCAGTTACTCTCGCGGGGGGGTTAACACCGGGGAGCTGTTTTTT.

This chain connects TRBV28 to TRBJ1-2, with D unresolved. Germline CDR1 and CDR2: MDHEN and SYDVKM. Trimming cost V 7 bases and J 0 bases, with 9 bases left between them. CDR3 size: 13 residues. The CDR3: CASTEYSNYGYTF. The CDR3 DNA reads TGTGCCAGCACCGAATATTCTAACTATGGCTACACCTTC.

There are a few counts of this clonotype. The rearrangement links TRBV6-5 to TRBJ1-2, with a possible D match to TRBD1 (5 bases). Trimming took off 6 bases at V and 5 bases at J, with 22 bases between the two ends. Germline loops: CDR1 MNHEY, CDR2 SVGAGI. This CDR3 comprises 16 residues. The CDR3: CASRTRWSRGPYGYTF. As DNA, the CDR3 is TGTGCCAGCAGAACCAGGTGGTCTAGGGGCCCGTATGGCTACACCTTC.

This clonotype was detected a few times. The chain combines TRBV4-3 with TRBJ1-1; 9 nucleotides align to TRBD1. This CDR3 spans 16 amino acids. With 3 bases clipped from V and 6 bases from J, the junction kept 11 bases outside the gene matches. Germline V gene data show CDR1 as LGHNA and CDR2 as YSLEER. The CDR3 spells CASSQMTTGQGAEAFF. In nucleotides, the CDR3 is TGCGCCAGCAGCCAGATGACTACGGGACAGGGAGCTGAAGCTTTCTTT.

This clonotype has just a few counts. The chain links TRBV6-6 to TRBJ2-7; 7 bases line up with TRBD2. V was pared by 6 bases and J by 4 bases, with 15 bases of the junction left unmatched. Germline V gives CDR1 MNHNY, CDR2 SVGAGI (reference sequence). CDR3 length equals 16 residues. CDR3: CASSRPRVAGSYEQYF. DNA of the CDR3: TGTGCCAGCAGCAGACCGCGGGTAGCGGGTTCTTACGAGCAGTACTTC.

A few counts support this clonotype. The rearrangement uses TRBV4-3 and TRBJ2-3, with 13 positions matching TRBD2. Germline V lookup: CDR1 LGHNA, CDR2 YSLEER. This CDR3 has 15 amino acids. The V gene end was trimmed by 3 bases and the J gene end by 5 bases; junction bases not matched to a gene: 2. The CDR3 nucleotides are TGCGCCAGCAGCCAGACTAGCGGGGGGCTAGATACGCAGTATTTT. This gives the protein CASSQTSGGLDTQYF.

Many counts were recorded for this clonotype. The rearrangement uses TRBV10-3 and TRBJ1-1; 8 bases fit TRBD1. With 6 bases clipped from V and 8 bases from J, the junction kept 2 bases outside the gene matches. Germline values: CDR1 ENHRY, CDR2 SYGVKD. The CDR3 sequence is 11 residues long. The CDR3 DNA reads as TGTGCCATCAGGGGGACAGGAGAAGCTTTCTTT. Translating gives CAIRGTGEAFF.

V usage is TRBV12-3 or TRBV12-4 and J usage is TRBJ2-1; D is perhaps TRBD2 (6 bases). This CDR3 spans 14 amino acids. Between the trimmed V and J ends, which lost 4 bases and 0 bases, there was a span of 7 bases. CDR3 protein: CASSYGSSYNEQFF. The CDR3 DNA sequence: TGTGCCAGCAGTTACGGGAGCTCCTACAATGAGCAGTTCTTC.

This clonotype was observed at least ten times. The V call is TRBV24-1, the J call TRBJ2-1, with 7 bases identical to TRBD1. CDR1 and CDR2 (germline): KGHDR, SFDVKD. This CDR3 has 16 residues. Trimming removed 2 bases from V and 7 bases from J; junction bases left unmatched: 10. This CDR3 is CATSDYSSTGKNEQFF. The CDR3 bases are TGTGCCACCAGTGATTACTCTTCGACAGGGAAGAATGAGCAGTTCTTC.

This clonotype was counted a few times. The chain has TRBV12-3 or TRBV12-4 and TRBJ1-2; D remains unclear. This CDR3 region has 12 residues. Trimming pared 7 bases from V and 8 bases from J, leaving 14 bases between. The CDR3 DNA reads as TGTGCCAGCAACGGGCCGAGTTACGGCTACACCTTC. As protein: CASNGPSYGYTF.

This clonotype has ten or more counts. The chain has TRBV12-3 or TRBV12-4 and TRBJ2-6; D is unresolved. V gave up 8 bases and J gave up 1 base, with 6 bases separating them. This CDR3 spans 13 amino acids. The CDR3 spells CASSGSGANVLTF. CDR3 DNA: TGTGCCAGCTCAGGTTCTGGGGCCAACGTCCTGACTTTC.

The chain links TRBV2 to TRBJ2-3; D remains unclear. Trimming took off 9 bases at V and 4 bases at J, with 14 bases between the two ends. Germline V gene data show CDR1 as SNHLY and CDR2 as FYNNEI. The CDR3 loop spans 13 amino acids. CDR3 residues: CASYAMVADTQYF. The CDR3 region has the DNA TGTGCCAGTTATGCCATGGTCGCAGATACGCAGTATTTT.

Only a few counts were recorded for this clonotype. V gene TRBV5-4 combines with J gene TRBJ2-3, with TRBD1 identical over 7 bases. Germline lookup yields CDR1 SGHNT and CDR2 YYREEE (reference sequence). J lost 5 bases, V lost 3 bases, and 6 bases had no gene match. The CDR3 totals 14 residues. CDR3 nucleotides: TGTGCCAGCAGCTCCCGACAGGGTATAGATACGCAGTATTTT. Encoded protein: CASSSRQGIDTQYF.

This clonotype occurred once. The CDR3 here is CASSPGFGGYGYTF. In DNA, the CDR3 is TGCGCCAGCAGCCCGGGTTTTGGGGGCTATGGCTACACCTTC. The genes are TRBV4-3 and TRBJ1-2; D is possibly TRBD1 (5 bases). The CDR3 sequence is 14 residues long. V dropped 4 bases and J dropped 4 bases, with 13 bases sitting between them. Germline CDR1 reads LGHNA; CDR2 reads YSLEER.

This rearrangement joins TRBV7-2 to TRBJ1-5; D is possibly TRBD1 (5 bases). The length of the CDR3 is 13 residues. Trimming left V 4 bases short and J 7 bases short, with 11 bases between. CDR1 is SGHTA and CDR2 is FQGNSA in the germline V gene. CDR3 DNA sequence: TGTGCCAGCAGCTACGGGGGGGAGCAGCCCCAGCATTTT. Translation: CASSYGGEQPQHF.

Note on this clonotype: Given a much more abundant clone one base away, this may be a read error. The CDR3 nucleotides read TGTGCCAGCAGTGACACCCTCGGGGACGGCGGTACCCAGCATTTT. Translated: CASSDTLGDGGTQHF. The gene calls are TRBV25-1 and TRBJ1-5; D is perhaps TRBD1 (5 bases). CDR1 MGHDK and CDR2 SYGVNS come from the germline V gene. The CDR3 extends over 15 amino acids. Trimming shortened V by 3 bases and J by 11 bases, and 20 bases separated the two germline ends.

The V and J genes are TRBV2 and TRBJ1-1; D gene uncertain. V was shortened by 6 bases and J by 6 bases, with 11 bases between the two germline ends. Germline V gene lookup returns CDR1 SNHLY and CDR2 FYNNEI. The CDR3 runs 12 residues. The CDR3 region is CASSHIPAEAFF. The CDR3 DNA reads as TGTGCCAGCAGCCACATACCCGCTGAAGCTTTCTTT.

This clonotype was detected many times. The CDR3 here is CASSPPAGTDTQYF. CDR3 sequence (DNA): TGCGCCAGCAGCCCCCCAGCCGGCACAGATACGCAGTATTTT. This chain links TRBV5-1 with TRBJ2-3, with no clear D. CDR1 is SGHRS and CDR2 is YFSETQ in the germline V gene. This CDR3 region has 14 residues. Trimming took off 4 bases at V and 1 base at J, with 10 bases between the two ends.

The table lists this clonotype with a few counts. V usage is TRBV12-3 or TRBV12-4 and J usage is TRBJ1-5; D call uncertain. The germline V and J ends were trimmed by 5 bases and 6 bases, with 14 bases remaining between them. The CDR3 has 14 residues. This CDR3 reads CASSLTFVGQPQHF. The CDR3 DNA reads as TGTGCCAGCAGTCTAACATTTGTGGGTCAGCCCCAGCATTTT.

This clonotype was recorded a few times. The chain has TRBV9 and TRBJ1-1; the match to TRBD1 covers 8 bases. Germline CDR1 reads SGDLS; CDR2 reads YYNGEE. Trimming cost V 3 bases and J 3 bases; bases outside gene matches: 7. The CDR3 length is 15 residues. The CDR3, as DNA: TGTGCCAGCAGCGAATCGGGACAGGTTCACACTGAAGCTTTCTTT. This gives the protein CASSESGQVHTEAFF.

This clonotype was detected only a few times. The rearrangement uses TRBV7-2 and TRBJ2-3; D may correspond to TRBD1 or TRBD2 (7 bases each). The CDR3 is 14 residues long. Germline values: CDR1 SGHTA, CDR2 FQGNSA. Trimming stripped 3 bases from V and 5 bases from J, with 12 bases between. In DNA form, the CDR3 reads TGTGCCAGCAGCTTCAGGGGGGAGGGAGATACGCAGTATTTT. It yields the protein CASSFRGEGDTQYF.

This clonotype appeared a few times. The chain has TRBV20-1 and TRBJ2-5; D remains unclear. V was clipped by 4 bases and J by 4 bases, with 13 bases between them. The CDR3 is made up of 13 amino acids. Germline loops: CDR1 DFQATT, CDR2 SNEGSKA (reference sequence). The CDR3 reads CSANRPGAETQYF. CDR3 in DNA: TGCAGTGCTAACCGCCCAGGCGCAGAGACCCAGTACTTC.

The rearrangement joins TRBV6-1 to TRBJ2-1, with 9 bases lining up with TRBD1. The CDR3 consists of 16 residues. Unmatched junction bases numbered 17, after V lost 7 bases and J lost 10 bases. Looked up from germline, CDR1 is MNHNS and CDR2 is SASEGT. CDR3 sequence: CASTRRPGQGSREQFF. CDR3 DNA: TGTGCCAGCACCCGACGGCCGGGACAGGGCTCTCGGGAGCAGTTCTTC.

This clonotype was seen at least ten times. This chain connects TRBV12-3 or TRBV12-4 to TRBJ2-7; D is perhaps TRBD1 or TRBD2 (5 bases each). V lost 5 bases to trimming and J lost 0 bases, with 8 bases between them. This CDR3 has 13 residues. CDR3 in DNA: TGTGCCAGCAGTCGGGACGGCTCCTACGAGCAGTACTTC. As protein: CASSRDGSYEQYF.

J is TRBJ2-3 and V is TRBV7-3; 8 bases align to TRBD2. The V gene end was trimmed by 1 base and the J gene end by 0 bases; junction bases not matched to a gene: 9. This CDR3 contains 18 residues. Germline values: CDR1 SGHTA, CDR2 FQGTGA. CDR3 nucleotides: TGTGCCAGCAGCTTAAGTTCCGGCGGGGGGTTGAGCACAGATACGCAGTATTTT. Its translation is CASSLSSGGGLSTDTQYF.

J is TRBJ2-3 and V is TRBV20-1; 10 bases line up with TRBD2. V trimming: 5 bases; J trimming: 5 bases; junction bases outside the gene matches: 10. Looked up from germline, CDR1 is DFQATT and CDR2 is SNEGSKA (reference sequence). CDR3 length: 15 amino acids. The CDR3 DNA reads as TGCAGTGCTGCAGACAGCGGGGGGGCGGGAGATACGCAGTATTTT. This sequence encodes CSAADSGGAGDTQYF.